These T cell receptor beta chains were read from a single sample in a study of CD8 T cells in Susac syndrome. MiXCR, applied by TCRdb to the immunoSEQ multiplex PCR reads, yields one record per CDR3 protein. The table has 130,000 to 150,000 distinct CDR3 sequences, about 94% seen once; the top ten hold about 0.26%. The sequenced sample consisted of CD8+ T cells from PBMCs. The receptors originated from a human donor in good health. The conserved cysteine and the conserved F or W are not part of the CDR3 here. Size values are once, few and many counts, or a class for expanded clones, and some rows have none.

>.|TRBV7-9
ASSHRGQYQETQY
>.|TRBV4-3
ASSQDLGVQETQY
>few|TRBV19
ASSIAGASYNEQF
>.|TRBV7-3
ASSPVAGTHEQF
>.|TRBV15
ATSRDRLDGPKNIQY
>.|TRBV23-1
ASSQPRGTPNTGELF
>once|TRBV30
AWNIQGYEQY
>.|TRBV28
ASSSLGRTTEQY
>.|TRBV20-1
SAIPTGKYGYT
>.|TRBV27
ASSLRRAGYEQY
>.|TRBV27
ASSLSVESVNTGELF
>.|TRBV30
AWKEPAGPEAF
>.|TRBV29-1
SVEVSNTGELF
>once|TRBV6-5
ASSTSQPQH
>.|TRBV15
ATSSPGTGVETQY
>.|TRBV13
ASSLGRQGRGYT
>.|TRBV13
ASTHGTTTGYGYT
>.|TRBV20-1
SARRTPAEAF
>.|TRBV5-6
ASSLGIQKY
>.|TRBV30
AWSPIPGHSYT
>.|TRBV27
ASSRGQLGTGSNYGYT
>.|TRBV24-1
ATSDQTDTEAF
>.|TRBV9
ASSVTGDGETQY
>once|TRBV30
AWSSRLRDRRRGYT
>.|TRBV20-1
SARSLEPLLESTDTQY
>.|TRBV13
ASSVRTGGWNEQF